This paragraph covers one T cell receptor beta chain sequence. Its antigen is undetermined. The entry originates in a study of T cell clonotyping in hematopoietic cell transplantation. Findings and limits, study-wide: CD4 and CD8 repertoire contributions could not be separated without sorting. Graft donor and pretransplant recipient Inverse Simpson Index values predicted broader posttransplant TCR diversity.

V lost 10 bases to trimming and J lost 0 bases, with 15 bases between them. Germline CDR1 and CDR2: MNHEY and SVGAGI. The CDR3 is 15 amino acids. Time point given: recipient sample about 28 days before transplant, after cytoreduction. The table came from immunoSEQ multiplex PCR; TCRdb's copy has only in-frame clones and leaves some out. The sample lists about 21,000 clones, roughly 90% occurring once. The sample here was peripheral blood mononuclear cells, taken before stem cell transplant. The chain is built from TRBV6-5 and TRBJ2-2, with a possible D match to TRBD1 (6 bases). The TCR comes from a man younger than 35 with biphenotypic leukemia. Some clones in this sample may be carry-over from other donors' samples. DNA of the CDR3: TGTGCCACCGACGACAGGAGATCGAACACCGGGGAGCTGTTTTTT. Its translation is CATDDRRSNTGELFF.